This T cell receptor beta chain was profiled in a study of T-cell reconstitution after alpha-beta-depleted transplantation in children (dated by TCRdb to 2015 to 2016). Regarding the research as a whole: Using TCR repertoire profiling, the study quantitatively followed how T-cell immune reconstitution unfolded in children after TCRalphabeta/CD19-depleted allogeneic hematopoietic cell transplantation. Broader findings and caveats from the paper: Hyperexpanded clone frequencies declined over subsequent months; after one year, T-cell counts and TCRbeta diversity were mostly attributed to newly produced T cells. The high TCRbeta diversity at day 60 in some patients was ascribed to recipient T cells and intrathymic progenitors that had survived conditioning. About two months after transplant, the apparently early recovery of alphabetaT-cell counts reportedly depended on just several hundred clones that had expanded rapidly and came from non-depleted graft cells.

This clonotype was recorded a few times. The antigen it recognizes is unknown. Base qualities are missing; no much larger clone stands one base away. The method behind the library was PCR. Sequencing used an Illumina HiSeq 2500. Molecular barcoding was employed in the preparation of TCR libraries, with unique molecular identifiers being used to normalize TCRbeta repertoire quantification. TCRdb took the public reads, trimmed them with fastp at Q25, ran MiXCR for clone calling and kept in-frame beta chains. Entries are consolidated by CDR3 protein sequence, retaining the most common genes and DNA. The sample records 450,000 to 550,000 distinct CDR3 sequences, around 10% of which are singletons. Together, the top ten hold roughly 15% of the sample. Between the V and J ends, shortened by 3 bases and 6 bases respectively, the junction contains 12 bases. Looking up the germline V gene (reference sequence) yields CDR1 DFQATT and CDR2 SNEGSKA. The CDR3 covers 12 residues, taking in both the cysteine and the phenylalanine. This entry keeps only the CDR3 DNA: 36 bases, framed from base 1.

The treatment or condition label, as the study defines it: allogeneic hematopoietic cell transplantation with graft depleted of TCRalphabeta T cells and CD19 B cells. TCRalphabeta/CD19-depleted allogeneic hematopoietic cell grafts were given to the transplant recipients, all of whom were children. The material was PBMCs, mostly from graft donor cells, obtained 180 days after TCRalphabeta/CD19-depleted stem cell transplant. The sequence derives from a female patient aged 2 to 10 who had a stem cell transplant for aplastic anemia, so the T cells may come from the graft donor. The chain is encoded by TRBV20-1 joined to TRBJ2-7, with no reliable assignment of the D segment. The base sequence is TGCAGTGCTAGGACCTATTCGCGCGAGCAGTACTTC. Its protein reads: CSARTYSREQYF.